This TCR beta chain derives from a study of HIV-infected children after antiretroviral therapy interruption. CDR3 length: 14 residues. With 5 bases clipped from V and 0 bases from J, the junction kept 2 bases outside the gene matches. A 3' RACE protocol on RNA, with unique molecular identifiers, produced the TCR library. TCRdb re-derived calls from the 3' RACE reads in MiXCR, one entry per CDR3 protein. Among fewer than 100,000 distinct CDR3 sequences, around 6.9% were seen once, and the ten largest hold 1% to 1.3%. This clonotype was counted at least ten times. The treatment denotes: PENTA 11 planned treatment interruption arm or continuous ART arm.

The TCR sequence derives from a pool of human donors with HIV. This specimen consisted of CD45RA+ CD4+ T cells from PBMCs, pooled from several time points, obtained from a donor given antiretroviral therapy, either interrupted or continuous. Subset denoted: naive CD4+ CD45RA+ CD45RO- T cells. The rearrangement uses TRBV12-3 or TRBV12-4 and TRBJ1-2; 8 bases are shared with TRBD1. The CDR3 region is CASSPQGANYGYTF. Written as DNA, the CDR3 is TGTGCCAGCAGTCCACAGGGGGCTAACTATGGCTACACCTTC.